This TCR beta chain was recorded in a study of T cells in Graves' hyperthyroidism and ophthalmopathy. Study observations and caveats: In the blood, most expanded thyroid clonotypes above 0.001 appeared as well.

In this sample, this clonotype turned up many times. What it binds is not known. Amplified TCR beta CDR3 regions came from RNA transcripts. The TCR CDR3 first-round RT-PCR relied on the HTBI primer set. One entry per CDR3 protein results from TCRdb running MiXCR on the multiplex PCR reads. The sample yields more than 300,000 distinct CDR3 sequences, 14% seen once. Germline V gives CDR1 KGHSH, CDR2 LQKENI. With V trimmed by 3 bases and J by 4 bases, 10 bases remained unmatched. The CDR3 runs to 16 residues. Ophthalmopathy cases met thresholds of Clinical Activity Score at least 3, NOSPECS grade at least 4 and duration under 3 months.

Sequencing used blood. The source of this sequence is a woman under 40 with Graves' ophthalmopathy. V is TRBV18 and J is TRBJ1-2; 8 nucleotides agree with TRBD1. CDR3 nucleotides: TGTGCCAGCTCACCCGACAGGGGACATGGGACCTATGGCTACACCTTC. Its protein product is CASSPDRGHGTYGYTF.